This record covers a single T cell receptor (beta chain). J lost 1 base, V lost 3 bases, and 6 bases had no gene match. The CDR3 sequence is 15 residues long. CDR1 and CDR2 (germline): SGDLS, YYNGEE. The data belong to a study of blood T cell repertoires in COVID-19. As for the study in general: T cells, B-cell-depleted T cells, or PBMCs provided the cDNA or gDNA that served as material.

Libraries were prepared by immunoSEQ multiplex PCR; TCRdb keeps only in-frame clonotypes and omits some of them. The table shows roughly 80,000 clones, with around nine tenths occurring only once. The rearrangement links TRBV9 to TRBJ1-1; TRBD1 aligns across 7 bases. This clonotype was sampled from a woman aged 55-69 years with acute or convalescent COVID-19. Sequenced: peripheral blood. This chain's CDR3 is CASSAHRDRNTEAFF. The CDR3 bases are TGTGCCAGCAGCGCGCACCGGGACAGGAACACTGAAGCTTTCTTT.